The clone carrying this T cell receptor (beta chain) appeared a single time. These data originate in a study of blood T cell repertoires in COVID-19. Germline V gives CDR1 MDHEN, CDR2 SYDVKM. The CDR3 loop spans 16 amino acids. Sequencing was performed with immunoSEQ multiplex PCR; in TCRdb, only in-frame clones are kept and a portion is missing. In the table there are some 190,000 clones, around 89% of which are singletons. This chain uses TRBV28 with TRBJ2-5, with TRBD1 identical over 12 bases. TRBJ2-7 explains the end of the DNA better; the J call may be wrong. The TCR sequence derives from a human donor in a cohort sampled during active COVID-19. The specimen was peripheral blood. CDR3 nucleotides: TGTGCCAGCAGTCTCCTACCGGGACAGGGGGCCTCCGAGCAGTACTTC. Translating gives CASSLLPGQGASEQYF.